The clone carrying this T cell receptor (beta chain) was counted ten times or more. The sample is drawn from a study of patients and donors after allogeneic stem cell transplantation. TCRdb processed the RT-PCR reads anew with MiXCR; each CDR3 protein has one entry. This sample yields about 410,000 distinct CDR3 sequences, of which more than 15% are seen a single time; 6.5% to 7.5% belongs to the top ten. The CDR3 extends over 15 amino acids. Germline CDR1 and CDR2: SGHRS and YFSETQ. The ends were cut back, 0 bases at V and 1 base at J, with 11 bases in the middle. The receptor was derived from a human donor who was either an allogeneic HSCT recipient or a stem cell or donor lymphocyte infusion donor (not recorded which). It is not recorded whose cells these are; they may come from a transplant donor. V usage is TRBV5-1 and J usage is TRBJ2-7; D uncertain. Specimen: blood, either unsorted or a sorted T cell fraction (not recorded which). This CDR3 reads CASSLDMDGSYEQYF. In DNA form, the CDR3 reads TGCGCCAGCAGCTTGGACATGGACGGTTCCTACGAGCAGTACTTC.